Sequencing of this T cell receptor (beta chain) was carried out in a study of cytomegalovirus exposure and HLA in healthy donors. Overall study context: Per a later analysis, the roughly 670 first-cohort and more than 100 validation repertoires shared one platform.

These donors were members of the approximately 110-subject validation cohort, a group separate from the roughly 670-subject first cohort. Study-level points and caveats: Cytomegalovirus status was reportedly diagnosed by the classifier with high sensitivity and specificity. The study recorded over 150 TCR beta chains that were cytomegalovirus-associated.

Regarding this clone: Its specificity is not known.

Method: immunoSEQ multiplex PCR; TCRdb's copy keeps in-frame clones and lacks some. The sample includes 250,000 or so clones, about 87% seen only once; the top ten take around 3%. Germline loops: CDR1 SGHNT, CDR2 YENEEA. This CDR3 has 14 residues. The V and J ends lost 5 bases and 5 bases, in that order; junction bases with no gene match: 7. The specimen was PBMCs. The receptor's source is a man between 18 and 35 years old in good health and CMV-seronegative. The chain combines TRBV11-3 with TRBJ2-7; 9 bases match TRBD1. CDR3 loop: CASSLRDRDHEQYF. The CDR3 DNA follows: TGTGCCAGCAGCCTCCGGGACAGGGACCACGAGCAGTACTTC.